The rows below give T cell receptor beta chains drawn from one sample of a study of T-cell reconstitution after alpha-beta-depleted transplantation in children. Each CDR3 protein is one row after TCRdb ran MiXCR on the PCR reads. The sample comprises approximately 350,000 distinct CDR3 sequences, 10% to 13% of which are singletons, and 2% to 2.5% rests with the top ten. Sequenced material: PBMCs from the stem cell graft donor, taken from the stem cell graft. All receptors derive from a human donor who donated a stem cell graft to a child with acute lymphoblastic leukemia. Each CDR3 is given with its conserved first and last residue. The D gene is left open where the match is weak. A row's size may be missing; if present it is once, few, many or a size class.

TRBV12-3/TRBV12-4	NA	TRBD1	TRBJ2-1	CASSLHRGGNEQFF	TGTGCCAGCAGTTTACACAGGGGCGGCAATGAGCAGTTCTTC
TRBV15	NA	NA	TRBJ2-3	CATSRDVQGVYF	TGTGCCACCAGCAGAGATGTGCAGGGAGTGTATTTT
TRBV6-2/TRBV6-3	NA	NA	TRBJ1-6	CASVSQDRINSPLHF	TGTGCCAGCGTATCTCAAGACAGGATTAATTCACCCCTCCACTTT
TRBV6-5	NA	TRBD2	TRBJ2-5	CASSYAGTSGRESRETQYF	TGTGCCAGCAGTTACGCCGGGACTAGCGGGAGGGAGTCTCGGGAGACCCAGTACTTC
TRBV5-6	NA	TRBD1	TRBJ2-7	CASSPHGQGVLYEQYF	TGTGCCAGCAGCCCCCACGGACAGGGGGTCCTCTACGAGCAGTACTTC
TRBV12-3/TRBV12-4	NA	TRBD2	TRBJ2-1	CASMGGRIYNEQFF	TGTGCCAGCATGGGCGGGAGGATCTACAATGAGCAGTTCTTC
TRBV6-5	few	NA	TRBJ2-7	CATTRASSKSSYEQYF	TGTGCCACCACACGGGCAAGTAGCAAAAGCTCCTACGAGCAGTACTTC
TRBV7-9	NA	TRBD1	TRBJ1-4	CASSRTGNEKLFF	TGTGCCAGCAGCCGGACAGGGAATGAAAAACTGTTTTTT
TRBV7-2	few	NA	TRBJ2-5	CASSLVLGVQETQYF	TGTGCCAGCAGCTTAGTGCTGGGGGTCCAAGAGACCCAGTACTTC
TRBV4-1	few	NA	TRBJ1-4	CASSHSPTGAPTNEKLFF	TGCGCCAGCAGCCACTCACCGACAGGAGCTCCAACTAATGAAAAACTGTTTTTT
TRBV4-2	few	TRBD2	TRBJ2-2	CASSQDGEASGRTGELFF	TGTGCCAGCAGCCAAGATGGAGAGGCTAGCGGGAGGACCGGGGAGCTGTTTTTT
TRBV29-1	NA	TRBD2	TRBJ2-5	CSVEGASGRGRQETQYF	TGCAGCGTTGAAGGGGCTAGCGGAAGGGGTAGGCAAGAGACCCAGTACTTC
TRBV6-2/TRBV6-3	NA	NA	TRBJ2-1	CASKARGGNEQFF	TGTGCCAGCAAAGCGAGGGGGGGAAATGAGCAGTTCTTC
TRBV20-1	many	NA	TRBJ2-7	CSAKDSSYEQYF	TGCAGTGCTAAGGACAGCTCCTACGAGCAGTACTTC
TRBV12-3/TRBV12-4	few	NA	TRBJ2-2	CASSAPPGSGELFF	TGTGCCAGCAGCGCCCCCCCAGGGTCCGGGGAGCTGTTTTTT
TRBV24-1	few	NA	TRBJ1-2	CATSDLLYLGGYTF	TGTGCCACCAGTGATTTGCTGTACTTGGGCGGCTACACCTTC
TRBV28	NA	TRBD2	TRBJ2-3	CASSIPLAGGGDTQYF	TGTGCCAGCAGTATCCCCCTAGCGGGAGGAGGAGATACGCAGTATTTT
TRBV7-2	few	TRBD1	TRBJ1-2	CASSTPTGGGYTF	TGTGCCAGCAGCACCCCGACAGGGGGCGGCTACACCTTC
TRBV20-1	few	NA	TRBJ2-3	CSASTSSDTQYF	TGCAGTGCTTCGACTAGTTCCGATACGCAGTATTTT
TRBV12-3/TRBV12-4	NA	NA	TRBJ2-7	CASSRTVSSYEQYF	TGTGCCAGCAGTCGGACAGTCAGCTCCTACGAGCAGTACTTC
TRBV18	few	TRBD2	TRBJ2-1	CASSPQSSGRNEQFF	TGTGCCAGCTCACCACAGTCTAGCGGGAGAAATGAGCAGTTCTTC
TRBV4-1	few	TRBD1	TRBJ1-4	CASSHADRAEKLFF	TGCGCCAGCAGCCACGCCGACAGGGCTGAAAAACTGTTTTTT
TRBV18	few	TRBD1	TRBJ2-7	CASSPRGDREILYEQYF	TGTGCCAGCTCACCCCGGGGGGACAGGGAGATTCTCTACGAGCAGTACTTC
TRBV7-2	many	NA	TRBJ1-2	CASSQDAYYGYTF	TGTGCCAGCAGCCAGGACGCTTACTATGGCTACACCTTC
TRBV7-9	few	TRBD2	TRBJ2-7	CASSSTAGAKHEQYF	TGTGCCAGCAGCTCGACAGCGGGAGCCAAACACGAGCAGTACTTC
TRBV7-2	few	NA	TRBJ2-7	CASSLSPNLLYEQYF	TGTGCCAGCAGCTTATCCCCAAATCTCCTCTACGAGCAGTACTTC
TRBV4-3	few	NA	TRBJ2-1	CASSQSLVIASNEQFF	TGCGCCAGCAGCCAAAGCCTGGTTATTGCGTCCAATGAGCAGTTCTTC
TRBV12-3/TRBV12-4	NA	TRBD1	TRBJ2-7	CASSSVDRDYHEQSF	TGTGCCAGCAGTTCCGTCGACAGGGATTATCACGAGCAGTCCTTC
TRBV9	NA	NA	TRBJ2-7	CASSLGGGYTSEQYF	TGTGCCAGCAGCTTGGGGGGCGGTTATACATCCGAGCAGTACTTC
TRBV5-1	NA	TRBD1	TRBJ2-1	CASSFGQGAGNEQFF	TGCGCCAGCAGCTTTGGCCAGGGGGCGGGCAATGAGCAGTTCTTC
TRBV7-3	NA	TRBD2	TRBJ2-1	CASSPMVGLAGSSYNEQFF	TGTGCCAGCAGTCCGATGGTGGGTTTAGCGGGTAGCTCCTACAATGAGCAGTTCTTC